This T cell receptor (beta chain) was recovered during a study of Graves' ophthalmopathy and Graves' hyperthyroidism. Study-level results: Most expanded thyroid clonotypes above 0.001 frequency also appeared in blood.

For repertoire sequencing, the TCR beta CDR3 regions were amplified from RNA transcripts. A first-round RT-PCR used HTBI primers, followed by a second-round multiplex PCR. TCRdb re-derived calls from the multiplex PCR reads in MiXCR, one entry per CDR3 protein. The table records about 620,000 distinct CDR3 sequences, 20% to 25% of them present only once. From fresh peripheral blood, around 11 ml in volume, the PBMCs were obtained. About this clonotype itself: The antigen is not known.

The germline V gene has CDR1 LNHDA and CDR2 SQIVND (reference sequence). The CDR3 loop spans 15 amino acids. V lost 4 bases to trimming and J lost 0 bases, with 10 bases between them. This rearrangement joins TRBV19 to TRBJ1-5; D unresolved. The sequenced material came from peripheral blood. The receptor was derived from a woman younger than 35 with stable Graves' hyperthyroidism. Some clones in this sample may be carry-over from other donors' samples. The CDR3 DNA sequence: TGTGCCAGTAGTACGCTGCAATATAGCAATCAGCCCCAGCATTTT. Translation: CASSTLQYSNQPQHF.